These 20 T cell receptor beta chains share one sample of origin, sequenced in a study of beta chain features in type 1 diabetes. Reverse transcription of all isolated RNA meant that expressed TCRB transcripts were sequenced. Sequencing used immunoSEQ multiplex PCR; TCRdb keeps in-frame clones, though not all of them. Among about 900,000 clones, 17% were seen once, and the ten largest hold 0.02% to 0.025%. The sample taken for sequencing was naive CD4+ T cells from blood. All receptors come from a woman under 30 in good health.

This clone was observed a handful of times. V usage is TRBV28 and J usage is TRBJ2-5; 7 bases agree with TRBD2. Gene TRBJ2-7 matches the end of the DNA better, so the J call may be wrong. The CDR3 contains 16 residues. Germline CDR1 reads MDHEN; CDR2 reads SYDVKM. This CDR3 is CASSLSTAGFSYEQYF. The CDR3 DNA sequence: TGTGCCAGCAGTCTCTCAACAGCGGGATTCTCCTACGAGCAGTACTTC.

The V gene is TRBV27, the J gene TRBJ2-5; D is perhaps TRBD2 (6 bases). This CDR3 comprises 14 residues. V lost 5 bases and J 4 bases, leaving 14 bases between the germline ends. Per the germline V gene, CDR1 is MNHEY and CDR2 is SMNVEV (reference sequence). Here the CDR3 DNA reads TGTGCCAGCAGTCTTATGGAGGGGTCAGAGACCCAGTACTTC. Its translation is CASSLMEGSETQYF.

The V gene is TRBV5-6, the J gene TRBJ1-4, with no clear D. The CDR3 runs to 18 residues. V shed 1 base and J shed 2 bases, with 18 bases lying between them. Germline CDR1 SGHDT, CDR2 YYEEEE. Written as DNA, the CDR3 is TGTGCCAGCAGCTTGTGGCATCGACGAGGGATCACTAATGAAAAACTGTTTTTT. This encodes CASSLWHRRGITNEKLFF. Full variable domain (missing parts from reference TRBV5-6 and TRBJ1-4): DAGVTQSPTHLIKTRGQQVTLRCSPKSGHDTVSWYQQALGQGPQFIFQYYEEEERQRGNFPDRFSGHQFPNYSSELNVNALLLGDSALYLCASSLWHRRGITNEKLFFGSGTQLSVL.

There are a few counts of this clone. Written as DNA, the CDR3 is TGTGCCAGCAGCTTAATGGCGGCAGCCCCTACTAACTATGGCTACACCTTC. Protein product: CASSLMAAAPTNYGYTF. The chain employs TRBV7-2 and TRBJ1-2, with D unclear. This CDR3 spans 17 amino acids. V dropped 2 bases and J dropped 0 bases, with 16 bases sitting between them. The germline CDR1 and CDR2 sequences are SGHTA and FQGNSA.

The CDR3 sequence is CSVRVGGDTQYF. CDR3 DNA sequence: TGCAGCGTCCGGGTGGGGGGTGATACGCAGTATTTT. V is TRBV29-1 and J is TRBJ2-3, with D perhaps TRBD2 (6 bases). Trimming left V 6 bases short and J 6 bases short, with 13 bases between. In germline, CDR1 is SQVTM, CDR2 ANQGSEA. The CDR3 totals 12 residues.

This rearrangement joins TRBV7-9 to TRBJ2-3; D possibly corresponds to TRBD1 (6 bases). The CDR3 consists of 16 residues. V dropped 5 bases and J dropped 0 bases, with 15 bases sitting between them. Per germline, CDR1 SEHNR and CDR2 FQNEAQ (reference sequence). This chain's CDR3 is CASSRGQSTSTDTQYF. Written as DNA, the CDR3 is TGTGCCAGCAGCCGAGGACAGTCCACTAGCACAGATACGCAGTATTTT.

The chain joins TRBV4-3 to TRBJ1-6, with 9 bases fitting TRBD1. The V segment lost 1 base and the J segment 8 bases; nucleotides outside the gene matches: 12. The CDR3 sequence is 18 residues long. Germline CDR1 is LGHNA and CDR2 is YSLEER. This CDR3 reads CASSQGASGQGGHSPLHF. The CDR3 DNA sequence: TGCGCCAGCAGCCAAGGGGCATCGGGACAGGGCGGTCATTCACCCCTCCACTTT.

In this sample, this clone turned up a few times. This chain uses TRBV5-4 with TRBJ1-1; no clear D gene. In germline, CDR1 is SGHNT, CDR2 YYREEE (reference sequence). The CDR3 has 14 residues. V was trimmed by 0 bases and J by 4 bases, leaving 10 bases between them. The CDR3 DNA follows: TGTGCCAGCAGCTTGGTAGACGGACGCACTGAAGCTTTCTTT. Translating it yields CASSLVDGRTEAFF. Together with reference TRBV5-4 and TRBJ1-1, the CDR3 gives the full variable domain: ETGVTQSPTHLIKTRGQQVTLRCSSQSGHNTVSWYQQALGQGPQFIFQYYREEENGRGNFPPRFSGLQFPNYSSELNVNALELDDSALYLCASSLVDGRTEAFFGQGTRLTVV.

CDR3 nucleotides: TGTGCCAGCAGCTTATTTCGCACAGTCCTAGCCAAAAACATTCAGTACTTC. Its protein is CASSLFRTVLAKNIQYF. The J gene is TRBJ2-4, the V gene TRBV7-9; D remains ambiguous. The CDR3 sequence is 17 residues long. Germline assignment: CDR1 SEHNR and CDR2 FQNEAQ (reference sequence). Trimming took off 2 bases at V and 0 bases at J, with 14 bases between the two ends.

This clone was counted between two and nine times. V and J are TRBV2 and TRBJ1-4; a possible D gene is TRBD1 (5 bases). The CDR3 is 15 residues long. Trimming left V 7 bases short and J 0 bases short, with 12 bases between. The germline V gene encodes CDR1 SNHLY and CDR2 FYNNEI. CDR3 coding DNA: TGTGCCAGCACCCTAAACAGGCCAACTAATGAAAAACTGTTTTTT. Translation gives CASTLNRPTNEKLFF.

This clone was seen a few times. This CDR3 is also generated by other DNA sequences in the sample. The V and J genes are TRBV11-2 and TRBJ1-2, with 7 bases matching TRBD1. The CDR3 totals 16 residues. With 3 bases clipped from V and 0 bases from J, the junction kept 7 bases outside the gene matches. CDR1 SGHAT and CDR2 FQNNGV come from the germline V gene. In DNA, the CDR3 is TGTGCCAGCAGCTTGAGGCCGGGACAGTCTAACTATGGCTACACCTTC. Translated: CASSLRPGQSNYGYTF.

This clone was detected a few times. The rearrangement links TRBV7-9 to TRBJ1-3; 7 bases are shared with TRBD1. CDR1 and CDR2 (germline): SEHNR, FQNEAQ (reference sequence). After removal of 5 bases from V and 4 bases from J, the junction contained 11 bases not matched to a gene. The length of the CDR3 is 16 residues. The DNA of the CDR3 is TGTGCCAGCAGCATAATGACAGGGCGGCGAGGAAACACCATATATTTT. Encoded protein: CASSIMTGRRGNTIYF.

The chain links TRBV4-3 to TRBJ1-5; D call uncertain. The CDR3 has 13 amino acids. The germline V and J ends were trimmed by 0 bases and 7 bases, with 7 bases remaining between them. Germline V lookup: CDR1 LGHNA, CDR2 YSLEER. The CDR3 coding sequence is TGCGCCAGCAGCCAAGATATTCGACAGCCCCAGCATTTT. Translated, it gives CASSQDIRQPQHF.

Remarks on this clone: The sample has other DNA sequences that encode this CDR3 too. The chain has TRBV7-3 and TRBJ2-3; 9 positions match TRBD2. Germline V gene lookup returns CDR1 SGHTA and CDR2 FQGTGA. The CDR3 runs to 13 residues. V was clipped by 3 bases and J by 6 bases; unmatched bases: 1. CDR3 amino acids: CASSFAGGDTQYF. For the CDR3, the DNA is TGTGCCAGCAGCTTCGCGGGAGGGGATACGCAGTATTTT.

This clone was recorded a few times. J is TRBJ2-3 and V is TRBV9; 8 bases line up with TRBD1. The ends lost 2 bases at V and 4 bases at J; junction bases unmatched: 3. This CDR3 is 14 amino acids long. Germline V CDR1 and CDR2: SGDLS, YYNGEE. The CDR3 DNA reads TGTGCCAGCAGCGTGACAGGGGAACCAGATACGCAGTATTTT. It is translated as CASSVTGEPDTQYF.

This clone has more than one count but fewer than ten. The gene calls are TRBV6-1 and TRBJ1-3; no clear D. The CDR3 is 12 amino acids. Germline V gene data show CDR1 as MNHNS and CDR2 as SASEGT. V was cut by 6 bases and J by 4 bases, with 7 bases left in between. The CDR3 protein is CASRSTGNTIYF. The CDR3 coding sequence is TGTGCCAGCAGATCGACAGGAAACACCATATATTTT.

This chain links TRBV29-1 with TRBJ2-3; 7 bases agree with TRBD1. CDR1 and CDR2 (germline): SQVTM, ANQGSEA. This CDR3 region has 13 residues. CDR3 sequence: CGTTGASTDTQYF. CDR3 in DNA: TGCGGTACCACAGGGGCGAGCACAGATACGCAGTATTTT.

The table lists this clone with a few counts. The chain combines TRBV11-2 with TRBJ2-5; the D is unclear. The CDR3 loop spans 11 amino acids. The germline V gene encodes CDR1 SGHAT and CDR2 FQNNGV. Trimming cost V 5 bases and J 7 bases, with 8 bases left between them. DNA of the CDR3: TGTGCCAGCAGCGAGTTCGGGACCCAGTACTTC. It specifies CASSEFGTQYF.

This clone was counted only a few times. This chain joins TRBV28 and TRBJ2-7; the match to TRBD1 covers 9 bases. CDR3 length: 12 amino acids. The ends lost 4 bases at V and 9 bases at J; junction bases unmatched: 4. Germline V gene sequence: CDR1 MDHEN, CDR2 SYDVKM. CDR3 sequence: CASSSDRGRQYF. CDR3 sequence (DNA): TGTGCCAGCAGTTCGGACAGGGGACGGCAGTACTTC.

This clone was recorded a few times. CDR3 coding DNA: TGTGCCAGCAGACCCGTTTGGTGGGCGGGAGATTCCCACGAGCAGTACTTC. Its translation: CASRPVWWAGDSHEQYF. The rearrangement uses TRBV2 and TRBJ2-7; 7 nucleotides match TRBD2. The CDR3 runs 17 residues. Germline CDR1 and CDR2: SNHLY and FYNNEI. The V gene end was trimmed by 6 bases and the J gene end by 5 bases; junction bases not matched to a gene: 19. The full variable domain, with the rest looked up from reference TRBV2 and TRBJ2-7, is EPEVTQTPSHQVTQMGQEVILRCVPISNHLYFYWYRQILGQKVEFLVSFYNNEISEKSEIFDDQFSVERPDGSNFTLKIRSTKLEDSAMYFCASRPVWWAGDSHEQYFGPGTRLTVT.